The present TCR beta chain was sequenced within a study of T cell clonality in common variable immunodeficiency. Study observations and caveats: Reportedly, TCR beta sequences from common variable immunodeficiency showed fewer deletions and N-nucleotide insertions. Compared with controls, CVID subjects had fewer shared TCRbeta clones.

TCRdb's table, derived via immunoSEQ multiplex PCR, lists solely in-frame clones and lacks some. The sample shows about 3,400 clones, none of them appearing just once. With 0 bases clipped from V and 1 base from J, the junction kept 5 bases outside the gene matches. Germline V gene data show CDR1 as KGHSH and CDR2 as LQKENI. The CDR3 covers 17 residues. Patients had low serum IgG, IgA and/or IgM and specific antibody deficiency. Caucasian heritage predominated among both patients and controls. CVID subjects had received replacement immunoglobulin for at least one year. This clone was found a few times. Antigen unknown. The read stops 3 residues short of the end of the CDR3; the missing end is completed from the germline J gene.

The TCR was taken from a human donor with common variable immunodeficiency. The gene calls are TRBV18 and TRBJ2-3; the match to TRBD1 covers 9 bases. Sequencing was carried out using peripheral blood mononuclear cells. CDR3 sequence reads: CASSPPKGDRGTDTQYF. The covered CDR3 bases are TGTGCCAGCTCACCACCTAAGGGGGACAGGGGCACAGATACG.